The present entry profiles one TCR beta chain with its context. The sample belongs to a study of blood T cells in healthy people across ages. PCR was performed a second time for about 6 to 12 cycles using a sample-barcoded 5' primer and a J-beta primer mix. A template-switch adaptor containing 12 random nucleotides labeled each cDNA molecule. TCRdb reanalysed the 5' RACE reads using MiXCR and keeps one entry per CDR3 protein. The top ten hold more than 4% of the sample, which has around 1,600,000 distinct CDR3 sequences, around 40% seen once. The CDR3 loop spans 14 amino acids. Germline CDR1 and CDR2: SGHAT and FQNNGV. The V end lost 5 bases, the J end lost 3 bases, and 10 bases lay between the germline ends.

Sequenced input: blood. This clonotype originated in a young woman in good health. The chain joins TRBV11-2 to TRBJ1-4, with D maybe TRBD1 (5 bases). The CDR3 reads CASSLRDPNEKLFF. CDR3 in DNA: TGTGCCAGCAGCCTCCGGGACCCTAATGAAAAACTGTTTTTT.